This TCR beta chain originates from a study of response to subunit inactivated influenza vaccine. Study-level findings and limits: Authors proposed each seasonal influenza vaccination draws in few new T cells.

About this clonotype itself: Its antigen is not known.

The CDR3 spans 14 residues. The V end was cut by 5 bases, the J end by 5 bases, with 12 bases between. Germline CDR1 SGHAT, CDR2 FQNNGV. MiXCR was run by TCRdb on the RT-PCR reads, yielding one entry per CDR3 protein. Of about 650,000 distinct CDR3 sequences listed, less than 20% are singletons. The genes are TRBV11-2 and TRBJ2-2; D is perhaps TRBD1 (6 bases). This specimen consisted of PBMCs from blood, obtained about 13 days after vaccination. The TCR sequence derives from a man between 50 and 59 years old who received an inactivated influenza vaccine. The DNA for the CDR3 is TGTGCCAGCAGCCCGGGACAATCAACCGGGGAGCTGTTTTTT. Amino acids: CASSPGQSTGELFF.